This T cell receptor beta chain is from a study of PD-1 blockade in classical Hodgkin lymphoma. For the study at large: Patients were treated with nivolumab at 3 mg/kg, and this was given intravenously every 2 weeks. The study's findings and limits: Reports indicated that newly diagnosed patients had lower baseline TCR diversity than healthy donors did. Initiation of nivolumab under 1 year after ASCT led to exclusion of patients. Repertoire differences lack defined causes, possibly disease activity or prior therapy.

In regard to this clone: Its antigen is undetermined.

Germline CDR1 is SGHRS and CDR2 is YFSETQ. V was clipped by 0 bases and J by 10 bases, with 29 bases between them. There are 19 residues in the CDR3. Assay: immunoSEQ multiplex PCR; the TCRdb copy retains only in-frame clones and omits some. The repertoire has about 41,000 clones, 65% to 70% of them found once; the top ten carry about 2.6%. Indicated time point: cycle 4 day 1 (C4D1), after less than 7 weeks of nivolumab. Following autologous stem cell transplantation, relapse occurred in every patient, and exposure to brentuximab vedotin varied. V usage is TRBV5-1 and J usage is TRBJ2-1, with D tentatively TRBD1 (6 bases). The material sequenced was peripheral blood mononuclear cells (PBMCs), taken before the fourth cycle of nivolumab. The TCR originated in a human donor with classical Hodgkin lymphoma. For the CDR3, the DNA is TGCGCCAGCAGCTTGGACCAGCCCCAGGGGCGCGTTAATCCTAGCGAGCAGTTCTTC. Translated, it gives CASSLDQPQGRVNPSEQFF. The full variable domain, with the rest looked up from reference TRBV5-1 and TRBJ2-1, is KAGVTQTPRYLIKTRGQQVTLSCSPISGHRSVSWYQQTPGQGLQFLFEYFSETQRNKGNFPGRFSGRQFSNSRSEMNVSTLELGDSALYLCASSLDQPQGRVNPSEQFFGPGTRLTVL.